Below, 32 T cell receptor beta chains from the same sample are listed, as sequenced in a study of blood T cell repertoires in COVID-19. Measured with immunoSEQ multiplex PCR; TCRdb has only the in-frame clones, and not every one. The sample lists hundreds of thousands of clones, around 90% seen once, with under 2% in the top ten. Sequencing was carried out using PBMCs or T cells enriched from blood (not recorded which). These receptor sequences come from a woman between 18 and 30 years old with acute COVID-19.

The chain joins TRBV18 to TRBJ1-5; 7 nucleotides align to TRBD1. Germline CDR1 is KGHSH and CDR2 is LQKENI. V shed 6 bases and J 2 bases; nucleotides not matched to a gene: 7. The CDR3 sequence is 15 residues long. CDR3 sequence (DNA): TGTGCCAGCTCGGAACAGGGGATTGGCAATCAGCCCCAGCATTTT. Translating gives CASSEQGIGNQPQHF.

The chain couples TRBV2 to TRBJ1-1, with no clear D. Germline loops: CDR1 SNHLY, CDR2 FYNNEI. V lost 10 bases and J lost 11, with 14 bases in between. The CDR3 loop spans 10 amino acids. For the CDR3, the DNA is TGTGCCACGGGTCGGGTGTGGGCTTTCTTT. It yields the protein CATGRVWAFF.

In this sample, this clone turned up once. CDR3 bases: TGCGCCAGCACCAGGAGGTCAGGGCGGGGGGCAGACACTGAAGCTTTCTTT. Translation gives CASTRRSGRGADTEAFF. The J gene is TRBJ1-1, the V gene TRBV5-1, with D maybe TRBD1 (6 bases). Trimming took 6 bases from V and 3 from J, leaving 24 bases between them. Per the germline V gene, CDR1 is SGHRS and CDR2 is YFSETQ. CDR3 length equals 17 residues.

The V gene is TRBV2, the J gene TRBJ1-1; possibly TRBD1 for D (5 bases). Germline loops: CDR1 SNHLY, CDR2 FYNNEI. V was cut by 4 bases and J by 1 base, with 13 bases left in between. This CDR3 region has 15 residues. CDR3 region: CASSGGGSGNTEAFF. In nucleotides, the CDR3 is TGTGCCAGCAGTGGGGGGGGTTCCGGGAACACTGAAGCTTTCTTT.

This sequence joins TRBV9 and TRBJ1-6; TRBD1 matches 11 bases. The germline CDR1 and CDR2 sequences are SGDLS and YYNGEE. The junction had 7 bases not matched to a gene; V was cut back by 4 bases and J by 10 bases. CDR3 length: 15 residues. The CDR3 region has the DNA TGTGCCAGCAGCCCCAGGACAGGGGGCGACTCACCCCTCCACTTT. Encoded protein: CASSPRTGGDSPLHF.

V gene TRBV12-5 combines with J gene TRBJ2-7; 8 bases fit TRBD1. The CDR3 sequence is 14 residues long. Trimming removed 5 bases from V and 3 bases from J; junction bases left unmatched: 6. Germline lookup yields CDR1 LGHNT and CDR2 FRNRAP. The CDR3 sequence: CASGGGTGLYEQYF. DNA for the CDR3: TGTGCTAGTGGTGGGGGGACAGGCCTCTACGAGCAGTACTTC.

The V and J genes are TRBV19 and TRBJ2-7; 7 nucleotides line up with TRBD1. The CDR3 sequence is 11 residues long. The germline CDR1 and CDR2 sequences are LNHDA and SQIVND (reference sequence). V lost 10 bases, J lost 5 bases, and 5 bases stayed unmatched. The CDR3 nucleotides read TGTGCCACCTCAACAGGGGACGAGCAGTACTTC. It yields the protein CATSTGDEQYF.

V and J are TRBV28 and TRBJ2-7; a weak D match, TRBD2 (6 bases). The CDR3 is 13 residues long. Looked up from germline, CDR1 is MDHEN and CDR2 is SYDVKM. This CDR3 is CALGGGYSYEQYF. For the CDR3, the DNA is TGTGCTCTAGGTGGGGGGTACTCCTACGAGCAGTACTTC.

This chain joins TRBV24-1 and TRBJ1-3; maybe TRBD1 (6 bases). Trimming took 2 bases from V and 2 from J, leaving 12 bases between them. The CDR3 totals 16 residues. CDR1 KGHDR and CDR2 SFDVKD come from the germline V gene. The DNA of the CDR3 is TGTGCCACCAGTGATTCAACCGGGACAACTGGAAACACCATATATTTT. This sequence encodes CATSDSTGTTGNTIYF.

J is TRBJ1-4 and V is TRBV5-1; TRBD1 aligns across 11 bases. The CDR3 consists of 14 residues. Germline V gene data show CDR1 as SGHRS and CDR2 as YFSETQ. Trimming cost V 4 bases and J 7 bases; bases outside gene matches: 3. The CDR3 is CASSAGTGGEKLFF. CDR3 sequence (DNA): TGCGCCAGCAGCGCCGGGACAGGGGGTGAAAAACTGTTTTTT.

This sequence joins TRBV5-4 and TRBJ1-4; the match to TRBD1 covers 12 bases. Germline CDR1 SGHNT, CDR2 YYREEE (reference sequence). The CDR3 has 16 amino acids. Trimming removed 3 bases from V and 3 bases from J; junction bases left unmatched: 3. The CDR3 DNA reads TGTGCCAGCAGCTGGGACAGGGGGCTGGCTAATGAAAAACTGTTTTTT. This sequence encodes CASSWDRGLANEKLFF.

This chain joins TRBV19 and TRBJ2-7, with D maybe TRBD1 (5 bases). Germline CDR1 is LNHDA and CDR2 is SQIVND (reference sequence). Trimming cost V 5 bases and J 4 bases, with 12 bases left between them. The length of the CDR3 is 13 residues. This chain's CDR3 is CASSAAKGYEQYF. In DNA, the CDR3 is TGTGCCAGTAGTGCGGCGAAGGGGTACGAGCAGTACTTC.

The genes are TRBV28 and TRBJ2-2; no firm D call. The V end was cut by 3 bases, the J end by 2 bases, with 7 bases between. The CDR3 loop spans 14 amino acids. Germline CDR1 and CDR2: MDHEN and SYDVKM. The CDR3 region is CASSLRLNTGELFF. CDR3 DNA: TGTGCCAGCAGTTTGAGGCTAAACACCGGGGAGCTGTTTTTT. The full variable domain, in which reference TRBV28 and TRBJ2-2 provide the parts outside the CDR3, is DVKVTQSSRYLVKRTGEKVFLECVQDMDHENMFWYRQDPGLGLRLIYFSYDVKMKEKGDIPEGYSVSREKKERFSLILESASTNQTSMYLCASSLRLNTGELFFGEGSRLTVL.

The gene calls are TRBV2 and TRBJ1-5; 9 nucleotides match TRBD1. V shed 6 bases, J shed 6 bases, and the junction held 3 bases outside the gene matches. Germline values: CDR1 SNHLY, CDR2 FYNNEI. The CDR3 extends over 13 amino acids. For the CDR3, the DNA is TGTGCCAGCAGCAAACAGGGGGCTCAGCCCCAGCATTTT. This translates into CASSKQGAQPQHF. The full variable domain, with the rest looked up from reference TRBV2 and TRBJ1-5, is EPEVTQTPSHQVTQMGQEVILRCVPISNHLYFYWYRQILGQKVEFLVSFYNNEISEKSEIFDDQFSVERPDGSNFTLKIRSTKLEDSAMYFCASSKQGAQPQHFGDGTRLSIL.

This chain joins TRBV7-2 and TRBJ1-4, with 8 bases lining up with TRBD1. This CDR3 has 14 residues. Germline CDR1 reads SGHTA; CDR2 reads FQGNSA. Trimming at V came to 5 bases and at J to 4 bases, leaving 3 bases not matched to a gene. CDR3: CASSQDRVNEKLFF. In DNA form, the CDR3 reads TGTGCCAGCAGCCAGGACAGGGTTAATGAAAAACTGTTTTTT.

This clone came up once. The chain employs TRBV19 and TRBJ2-7; D possibly corresponds to TRBD1 (5 bases). The CDR3 contains 13 residues. From germline, CDR1 is LNHDA and CDR2 SQIVND (reference sequence). Deletions cut 4 bases from V and 4 bases from J, with 11 bases between. The CDR3 reads CASSKQAGYEQYF. CDR3 in DNA: TGTGCCAGTAGTAAACAGGCCGGGTACGAGCAGTACTTC. The full variable domain, its missing parts supplied by reference TRBV19 and TRBJ2-7, is DGGITQSPKYLFRKEGQNVTLSCEQNLNHDAMYWYRQDPGQGLRLIYYSQIVNDFQKGDIAEGYSVSREKKESFPLTVTSAQKNPTAFYLCASSKQAGYEQYFGPGTRLTVT.

This clone has a single count. The gene calls are TRBV20-1 and TRBJ2-5; a possible D gene is TRBD2 (7 bases). Trimming stripped 3 bases from V and 3 bases from J, with 11 bases between. Germline V CDR1 and CDR2: DFQATT, SNEGSKA (reference sequence). This CDR3 is built from 13 residues. CDR3 nucleotide sequence: TGCAGTGCTAGTCCGGGGGGCAAAGAGACCCAGTACTTC. Translation: CSASPGGKETQYF.

The rearrangement links TRBV24-1 to TRBJ2-7; D remains unclear. CDR1 is KGHDR and CDR2 is SFDVKD in the germline V gene. Trimming took off 2 bases at V and 7 bases at J, with 5 bases between the two ends. The CDR3 is 11 residues long. The CDR3 is CATSDSREQYF. The DNA of the CDR3 is TGTGCCACCAGTGATTCCCGGGAGCAGTACTTC.

This chain joins TRBV2 and TRBJ2-1; D perhaps matches TRBD1 (5 bases). The CDR3 is 13 amino acids. Deletions cut 7 bases from V and 3 bases from J, with 10 bases between. In germline, CDR1 is SNHLY, CDR2 FYNNEI. CDR3 loop: CASTRTYYNEQFF. The CDR3 nucleotides read TGTGCCAGCACCAGGACATACTACAATGAGCAGTTCTTC. The variable domain in full, completed from reference TRBV2 and TRBJ2-1, reads EPEVTQTPSHQVTQMGQEVILRCVPISNHLYFYWYRQILGQKVEFLVSFYNNEISEKSEIFDDQFSVERPDGSNFTLKIRSTKLEDSAMYFCASTRTYYNEQFFGPGTRLTVL.

This clone is a singleton in its sample. This chain connects TRBV6-5 to TRBJ2-2, with D possibly being TRBD2 (6 bases). Germline CDR1 and CDR2: MNHEY and SVGAGI. This CDR3 has 15 amino acids. Trimming pared 2 bases from V and 5 bases from J, leaving 12 bases between. The CDR3 nucleotides are TGTGCCAGCAGTTACGGGACCGCGGGGACCGGGGAGCTGTTTTTT. As protein: CASSYGTAGTGELFF.

The sample holds one count of this clone. The chain links TRBV5-6 to TRBJ1-4; D is unclear. Looked up from germline, CDR1 is SGHDT and CDR2 is YYEEEE. This CDR3 has 12 amino acids. Trimming took 4 bases from V and 4 from J, leaving 5 bases between them. The CDR3 spells CASSEGNEKLFF. In DNA form, the CDR3 reads TGTGCCAGCAGCGAGGGTAATGAAAAACTGTTTTTT.

Here the CDR3 reads CASSPRTGANQPQHF. Written as DNA, the CDR3 is TGTGCCAGCAGCCCAAGGACAGGGGCTAATCAGCCCCAGCATTTT. The chain recombines TRBV3-1 (or the pseudogene TRBV3-2) with TRBJ1-5; 9 nucleotides align to TRBD1. The CDR3 totals 15 residues. Losses at the gene ends were 4 bases for V and 4 bases for J; bases not matched to a gene: 5. Per germline, CDR1 LGHDT and CDR2 YNNKEL (reference sequence).

This rearrangement joins TRBV11-3 to TRBJ1-1, with D tentatively TRBD1 (6 bases). Germline CDR1 is SGHNT and CDR2 is YENEEA. The CDR3 loop spans 15 amino acids. Trimming removed 5 bases at V and 6 bases at J, with 19 bases between. The CDR3 DNA reads as TGTGCCAGCAGCGCAGATCCAGGGGTCGAATCTGAAGCTTTCTTT. Protein: CASSADPGVESEAFF.

The chain is built from TRBV28 and TRBJ1-6; possible D gene TRBD1, 5 bases. Per the germline V gene, CDR1 is MDHEN and CDR2 is SYDVKM. The CDR3 runs 15 residues. V gave up 3 bases and J gave up 7 bases, with 13 bases separating them. CDR3 region: CASSFAGPGNSPLHF. In DNA, the CDR3 is TGTGCCAGCAGTTTTGCGGGACCGGGAAATTCACCCCTCCACTTT.

This clone has only one observation. The CDR3 loop reads CASSLVGTGDEAFF. In DNA, the CDR3 is TGTGCCAGCAGCTTAGTAGGGACAGGGGATGAAGCTTTCTTT. This rearrangement joins TRBV7-9 to TRBJ1-1; 10 nucleotides agree with TRBD1. The CDR3 is 14 residues long. CDR1 is SEHNR, CDR2 FQNEAQ, per germline (reference sequence). J lost 7 bases, V lost 1 base, and 3 bases had no gene match.

This chain uses TRBV7-9 with TRBJ2-1, with a tentative D call TRBD1 (5 bases). The germline CDR1 and CDR2 sequences are SEHNR and FQNEAQ (reference sequence). This CDR3 contains 14 residues. Deletions cut 5 bases from V and 6 bases from J, with 14 bases between. As DNA, the CDR3 is TGTGCCAGCAGCCCAGGACAAAACCCCAATGAGCAGTTCTTC. Translated: CASSPGQNPNEQFF.

The chain employs TRBV28 and TRBJ1-2, with a weak D call TRBD1 (5 bases). The V end was cut by 5 bases, the J end by 2 bases, with 15 bases between. The CDR3 covers 15 residues. Germline-derived CDR1 and CDR2 are MDHEN and SYDVKM. The DNA for the CDR3 is TGTGCCAGCAGTCCAACGACAGAAACAAACTATGGCTACACCTTC. The encoded protein is CASSPTTETNYGYTF.

The chain is built from TRBV29-1 and TRBJ1-1; D might be TRBD1 (5 bases). The germline V gene encodes CDR1 SQVTM and CDR2 ANQGSEA. The CDR3 has 11 residues. The V and J ends lost 4 bases and 11 bases respectively, with 14 bases between them. In nucleotides, the CDR3 is TGCAGCGTTGCATTTCAGGAGGGGGCTTTCTTT. This gives the protein CSVAFQEGAFF.

The chain carries TRBV7-8 and TRBJ2-7, with 9 bases fitting TRBD1. The trim removed 1 base at V and 12 bases at J, leaving 10 bases unmatched. This CDR3 region has 14 residues. Per germline, CDR1 SGHVS and CDR2 FQNEAQ. The CDR3 sequence: CASSLVARDRVGYF. CDR3 nucleotide sequence: TGTGCCAGCAGCTTAGTCGCCCGGGACAGGGTTGGGTACTTC.

V is TRBV5-1 and J is TRBJ2-7; no reliable D call. The germline V gene encodes CDR1 SGHRS and CDR2 YFSETQ. CDR3 size: 16 residues. V was shortened by 1 base and J by 2 bases, with 16 bases between the two germline ends. The CDR3 nucleotides read TGCGCCAGCAGCTTGATGATTGACACCGTCACCTACGAGCAGTACTTC. Translated, it gives CASSLMIDTVTYEQYF. Filled out from reference TRBV5-1 and TRBJ2-7, the complete variable domain reads KAGVTQTPRYLIKTRGQQVTLSCSPISGHRSVSWYQQTPGQGLQFLFEYFSETQRNKGNFPGRFSGRQFSNSRSEMNVSTLELGDSALYLCASSLMIDTVTYEQYFGPGTRLTVT.

This clone was detected once. The V gene is TRBV5-1, the J gene TRBJ1-4, with D possibly being TRBD1 (6 bases). V was cut by 6 bases and J by 6 bases, with 12 bases left in between. The CDR3 has 13 amino acids. Germline V lookup: CDR1 SGHRS, CDR2 YFSETQ. CDR3 nucleotides: TGCGCCAGCACACAGGGCCTGGATGAAAAACTGTTTTTT. It codes for CASTQGLDEKLFF.

The rearrangement links TRBV19 to TRBJ2-2, with D possibly matching TRBD2 (6 bases). There are 13 residues in the CDR3. Germline V CDR1 and CDR2: LNHDA, SQIVND (reference sequence). Trimming removed 7 bases from V and 5 bases from J, with 11 bases in between. CDR3 sequence: CASTVGGTGELFF. DNA of the CDR3: TGTGCCAGTACCGTCGGAGGGACCGGGGAGCTGTTTTTT.